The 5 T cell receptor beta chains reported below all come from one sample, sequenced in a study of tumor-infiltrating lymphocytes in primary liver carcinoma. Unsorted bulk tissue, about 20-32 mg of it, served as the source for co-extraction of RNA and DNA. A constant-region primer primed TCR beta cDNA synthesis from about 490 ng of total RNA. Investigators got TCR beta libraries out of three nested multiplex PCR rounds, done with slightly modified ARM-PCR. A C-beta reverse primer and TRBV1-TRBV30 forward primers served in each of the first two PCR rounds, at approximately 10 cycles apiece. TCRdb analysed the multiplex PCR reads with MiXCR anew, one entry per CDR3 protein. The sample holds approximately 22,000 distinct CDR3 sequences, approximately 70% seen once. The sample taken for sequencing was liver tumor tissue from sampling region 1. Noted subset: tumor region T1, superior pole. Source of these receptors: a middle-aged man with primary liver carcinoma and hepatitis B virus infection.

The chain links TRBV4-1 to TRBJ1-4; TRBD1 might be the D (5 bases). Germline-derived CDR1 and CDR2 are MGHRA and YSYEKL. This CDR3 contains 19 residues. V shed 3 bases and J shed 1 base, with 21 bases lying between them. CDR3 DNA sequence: TGCGCCAGCAGCCATAATAGGCAGGGTGGTTTCGGAACTAATGAAAAACTGTTTTTT. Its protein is CASSHNRQGGFGTNEKLFF.

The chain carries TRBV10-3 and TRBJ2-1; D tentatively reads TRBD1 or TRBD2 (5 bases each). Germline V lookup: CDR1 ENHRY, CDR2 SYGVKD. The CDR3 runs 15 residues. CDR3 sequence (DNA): TGTGTCATTGGTGGGAGCGGACAAGGGACCCATGAGCAGTTCTTC. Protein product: CVIGGSGQGTHEQFF.

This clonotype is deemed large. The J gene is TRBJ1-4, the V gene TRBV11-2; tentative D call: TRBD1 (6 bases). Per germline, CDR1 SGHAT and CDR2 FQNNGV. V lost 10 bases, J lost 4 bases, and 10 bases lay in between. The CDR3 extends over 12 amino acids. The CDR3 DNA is TGTGCCACCGGACAGAATAATGAAAAACTGTTTTTT. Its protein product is CATGQNNEKLFF.

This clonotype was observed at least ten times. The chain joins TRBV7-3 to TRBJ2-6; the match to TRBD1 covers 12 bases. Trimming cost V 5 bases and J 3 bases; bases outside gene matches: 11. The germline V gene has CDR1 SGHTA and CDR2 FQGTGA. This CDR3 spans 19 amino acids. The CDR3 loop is CASSQSPGQGALGANVLTF. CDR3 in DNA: TGTGCCAGCAGCCAATCTCCGGGACAGGGGGCGCTTGGGGCCAACGTCCTGACTTTC.

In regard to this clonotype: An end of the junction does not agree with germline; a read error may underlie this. This CDR3 is CASSIEGLGTSGHRAKNIQYF. CDR3 in DNA: TGTGCCAGTAGTATTGAGGGCCTGGGAACTAGCGGGCATAGAGCCAAAAACATACAGTACTTC. The chain is built from TRBV19 and TRBJ2-4; TRBD2 agrees at 9 bases. Germline V gene lookup returns CDR1 LNHDA and CDR2 SQIVND (reference sequence). This CDR3 has 21 residues.